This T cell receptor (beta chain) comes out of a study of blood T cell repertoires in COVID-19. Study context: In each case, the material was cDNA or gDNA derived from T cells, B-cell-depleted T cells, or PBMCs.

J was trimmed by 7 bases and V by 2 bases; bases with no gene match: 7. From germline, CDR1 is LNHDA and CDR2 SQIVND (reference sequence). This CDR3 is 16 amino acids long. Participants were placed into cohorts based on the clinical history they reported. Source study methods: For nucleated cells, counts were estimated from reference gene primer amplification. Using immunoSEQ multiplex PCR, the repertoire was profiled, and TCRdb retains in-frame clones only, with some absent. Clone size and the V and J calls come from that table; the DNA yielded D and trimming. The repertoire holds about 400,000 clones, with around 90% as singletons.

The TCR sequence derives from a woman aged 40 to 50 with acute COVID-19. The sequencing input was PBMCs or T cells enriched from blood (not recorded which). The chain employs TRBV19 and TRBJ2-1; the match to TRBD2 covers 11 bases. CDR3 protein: CASSISVAGGLNEQFF. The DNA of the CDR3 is TGTGCCAGTAGTATATCCGTAGCGGGGGGGCTAAATGAGCAGTTCTTC.